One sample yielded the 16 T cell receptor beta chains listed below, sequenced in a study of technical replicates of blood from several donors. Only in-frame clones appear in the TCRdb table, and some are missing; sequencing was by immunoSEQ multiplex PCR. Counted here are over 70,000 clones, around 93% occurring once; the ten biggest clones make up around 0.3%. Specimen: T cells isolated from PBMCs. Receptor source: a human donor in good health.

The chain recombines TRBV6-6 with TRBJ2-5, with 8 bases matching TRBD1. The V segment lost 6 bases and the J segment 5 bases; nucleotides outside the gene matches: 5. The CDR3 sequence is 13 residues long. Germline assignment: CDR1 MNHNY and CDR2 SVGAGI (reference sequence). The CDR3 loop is CASSDRGQETQYF. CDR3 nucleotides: TGTGCCAGCAGCGACAGGGGTCAGGAGACCCAGTACTTC.

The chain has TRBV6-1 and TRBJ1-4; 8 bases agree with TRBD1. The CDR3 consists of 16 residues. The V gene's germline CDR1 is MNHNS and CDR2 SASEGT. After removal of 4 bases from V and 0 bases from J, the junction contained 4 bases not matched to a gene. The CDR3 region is CASSGTGSATNEKLFF. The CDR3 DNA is TGTGCCAGCAGTGGGACAGGGTCTGCAACTAATGAAAAACTGTTTTTT.

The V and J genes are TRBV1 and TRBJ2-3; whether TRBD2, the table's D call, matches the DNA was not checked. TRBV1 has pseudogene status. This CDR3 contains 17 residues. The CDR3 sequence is CTSRETSASHETDTQYF. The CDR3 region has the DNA TGCACCAGCAGAGAGACTAGCGCATCTCATGAGACAGATACGCAGTATTTT.

The CDR3 nucleotides are TGTGCCTGGAGCCCCGCCCGGGACTTCCTCCATAGCAATCAGCCCCAGCATTTT. Translating it yields CAWSPARDFLHSNQPQHF. The V gene is TRBV30, the J gene TRBJ1-5; D possibly corresponds to TRBD1 (5 bases). The CDR3 is 18 residues long. The germline CDR1 and CDR2 sequences are GTSNPN and SVGIG (reference sequence). V gave up 3 bases and J gave up 0 bases, with 21 bases separating them.

DNA for the CDR3: TGTGCCAGCAGACCATTTGCGGGGGGGCCCTACGAGCAGTACTTC. It encodes CASRPFAGGPYEQYF. V gene TRBV27 combines with J gene TRBJ2-7; 9 nucleotides align to TRBD2. Trimming took 6 bases from V and 2 from J; bases not matched to a gene: 8. Germline V gene sequence: CDR1 MNHEY, CDR2 SMNVEV (reference sequence). This CDR3 region has 15 residues.

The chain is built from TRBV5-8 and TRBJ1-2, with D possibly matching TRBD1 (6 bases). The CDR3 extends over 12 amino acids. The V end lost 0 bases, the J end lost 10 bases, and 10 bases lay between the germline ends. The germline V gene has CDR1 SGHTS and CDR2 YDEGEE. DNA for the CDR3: TGTGCCAGCAGCTTGGCCTGGGACATCTACACCTTC. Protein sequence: CASSLAWDIYTF.

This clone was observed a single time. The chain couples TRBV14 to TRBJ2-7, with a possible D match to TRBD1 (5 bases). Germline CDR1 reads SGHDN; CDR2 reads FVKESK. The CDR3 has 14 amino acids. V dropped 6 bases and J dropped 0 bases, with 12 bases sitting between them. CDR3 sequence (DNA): TGTGCCAGCAGTCCGCAGGGTATCTCCTACGAGCAGTACTTC. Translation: CASSPQGISYEQYF.

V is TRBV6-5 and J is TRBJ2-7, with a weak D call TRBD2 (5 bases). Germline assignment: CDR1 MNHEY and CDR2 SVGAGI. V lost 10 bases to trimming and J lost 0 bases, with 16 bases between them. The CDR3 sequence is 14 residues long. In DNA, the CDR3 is TGTGCCACCTGGACTCACATAAGCTCCTACGAGCAGTACTTC. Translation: CATWTHISSYEQYF.

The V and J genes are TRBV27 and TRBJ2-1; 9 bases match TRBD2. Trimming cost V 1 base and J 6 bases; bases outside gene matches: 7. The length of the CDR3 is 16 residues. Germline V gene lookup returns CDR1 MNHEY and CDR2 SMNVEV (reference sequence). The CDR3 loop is CASSLFGTSSSNEQFF. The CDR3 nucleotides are TGTGCCAGCAGTTTATTCGGGACTAGCTCGTCCAATGAGCAGTTCTTC.

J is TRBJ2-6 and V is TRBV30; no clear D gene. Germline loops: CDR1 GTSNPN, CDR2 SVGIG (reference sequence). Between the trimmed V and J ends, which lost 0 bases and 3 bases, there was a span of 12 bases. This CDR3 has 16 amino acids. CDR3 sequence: CAWSVSSVSGANVLTF. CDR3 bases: TGTGCCTGGAGTGTAAGCTCGGTGAGTGGGGCCAACGTCCTGACTTTC.

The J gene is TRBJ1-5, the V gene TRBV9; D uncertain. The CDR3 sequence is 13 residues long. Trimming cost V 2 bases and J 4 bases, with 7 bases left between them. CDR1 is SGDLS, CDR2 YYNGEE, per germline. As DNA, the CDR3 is TGTGCCAGCAGCGTGAACGGGAATCAGCCCCAGCATTTT. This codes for CASSVNGNQPQHF.

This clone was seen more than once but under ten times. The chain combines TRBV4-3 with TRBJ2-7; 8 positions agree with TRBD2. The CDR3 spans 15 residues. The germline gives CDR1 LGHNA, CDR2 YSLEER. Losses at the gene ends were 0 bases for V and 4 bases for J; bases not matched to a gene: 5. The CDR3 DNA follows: TGCGCCAGCAGCCAAGAGACTAGCGCTCCATACGAGCAGTACTTC. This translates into CASSQETSAPYEQYF.

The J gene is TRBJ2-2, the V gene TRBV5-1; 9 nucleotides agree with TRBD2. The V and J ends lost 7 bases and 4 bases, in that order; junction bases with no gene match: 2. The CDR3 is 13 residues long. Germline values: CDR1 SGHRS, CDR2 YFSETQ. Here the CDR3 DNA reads TGCGCCAGCCGGACTAGCGTCACCGGGGAGCTGTTTTTT. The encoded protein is CASRTSVTGELFF.

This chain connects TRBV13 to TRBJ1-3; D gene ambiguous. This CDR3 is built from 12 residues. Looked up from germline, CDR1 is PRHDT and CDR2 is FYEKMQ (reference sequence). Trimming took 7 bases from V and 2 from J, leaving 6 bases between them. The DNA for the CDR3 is TGTGCCAGCACTGGGCCTGGAAACACCATATATTTT. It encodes CASTGPGNTIYF.

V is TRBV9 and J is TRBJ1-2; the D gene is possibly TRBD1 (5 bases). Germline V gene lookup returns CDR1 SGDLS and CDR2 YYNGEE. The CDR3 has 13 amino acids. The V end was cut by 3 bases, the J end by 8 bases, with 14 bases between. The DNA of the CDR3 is TGTGCCAGCAGCGGGGGGGACTTTCGAGGCTACACCTTC. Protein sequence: CASSGGDFRGYTF. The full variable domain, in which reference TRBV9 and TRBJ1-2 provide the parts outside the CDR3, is DSGVTQTPKHLITATGQRVTLRCSPRSGDLSVYWYQQSLDQGLQFLIQYYNGEERAKGNILERFSAQQFPDLHSELNLSSLELGDSALYFCASSGGDFRGYTFGSGTRLTVV.

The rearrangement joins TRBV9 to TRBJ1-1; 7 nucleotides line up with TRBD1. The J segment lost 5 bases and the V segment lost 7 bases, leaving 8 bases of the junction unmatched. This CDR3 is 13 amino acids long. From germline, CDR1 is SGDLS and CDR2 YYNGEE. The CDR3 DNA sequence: TGTGCCAGCGGAGCCCAGACAGGGACTGAAGCTTTCTTT. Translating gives CASGAQTGTEAFF.